The TCR beta chain under discussion was sequenced for a study of blood T cell repertoires in COVID-19. J was trimmed by 3 bases and V by 1 base; bases with no gene match: 2. The germline V gene encodes CDR1 SNHLY and CDR2 FYNNEI. There are 16 residues in the CDR3. The assay was immunoSEQ multiplex PCR, and TCRdb's table has in-frame clones only and misses some. The sample has 55,000 to 85,000 clones, approximately 86% seen once. The rearrangement links TRBV2 to TRBJ1-5, with 11 bases that match TRBD1. Sequencing used peripheral blood. The clonotype was recovered from a human donor in a cohort sampled during active COVID-19. For the CDR3, the DNA is TGTGCCAGCAGTGAAGGGACAGGGGGCCTCAATCAGCCCCAGCATTTT. Encoded protein: CASSEGTGGLNQPQHF.